A selection of T cell receptor beta chains follows, all from one sample in a study of T cells in Graves' hyperthyroidism and ophthalmopathy. TCRdb fed the multiplex PCR reads into MiXCR, producing one record per CDR3 protein. The table shows 50,000 to 60,000 distinct CDR3 sequences, with around 50% occurring only once. The sequencing input was blood. The receptors derive from a woman in her twenties or thirties with Graves' ophthalmopathy. Each CDR3 is given without its conserved first and last residue. The D gene is left open where the match is weak.

d_call: TRBD1; v_call: TRBV28; j_call: TRBJ2-7; cdr3_aa: ASRGTGAYEQY
d_call: TRBD2; v_call: TRBV7-3; j_call: TRBJ2-7; cdr3_aa: ASSSLSGTSGGFYEQY
d_call: TRBD2; v_call: TRBV5-1; j_call: TRBJ2-7; cdr3_aa: ASSGAGGFYEQY
d_call: .; v_call: TRBV5-5; j_call: TRBJ1-5; cdr3_aa: ASSLGAG
d_call: .; v_call: TRBV19; j_call: TRBJ2-3; cdr3_aa: ASSTLLADTQY
d_call: .; v_call: TRBV19; j_call: TRBJ1-5; cdr3_aa: ASSEMITNQPQH
d_call: .; v_call: TRBV20-1; j_call: TRBJ1-1; cdr3_aa: SAPIAGSGTEAF
d_call: .; v_call: TRBV5-6; j_call: TRBJ1-1; cdr3_aa: ASSQGNTEAF
d_call: .; v_call: TRBV29-1; j_call: TRBJ2-5; cdr3_aa: SVRRGETQY
d_call: TRBD1; v_call: TRBV6-4; j_call: TRBJ1-6; cdr3_aa: ASSDRDSSPLH
d_call: TRBD1; v_call: TRBV24-1; j_call: TRBJ2-3; cdr3_aa: ATSDGSDRLRDTQY
d_call: .; v_call: TRBV28; j_call: TRBJ2-1; cdr3_aa: ASSGNNEQF
d_call: TRBD2; v_call: TRBV18; j_call: TRBJ2-3; cdr3_aa: ASSPPFHRTSGSTDTQY
d_call: .; v_call: TRBV20-1; j_call: TRBJ2-1; cdr3_aa: SARDRRGQF
d_call: .; v_call: TRBV20-1; j_call: TRBJ2-3; cdr3_aa: SAGAGSTDTQY
d_call: TRBD2; v_call: TRBV7-2; j_call: TRBJ2-7; cdr3_aa: ASSFGGSRSYEQY
d_call: .; v_call: TRBV6-6; j_call: TRBJ2-1; cdr3_aa: ASTGRVGLAYNEQF
d_call: .; v_call: TRBV5-5; j_call: TRBJ2-7; cdr3_aa: ASSLRPNTYEQY
d_call: TRBD1; v_call: TRBV7-3; j_call: TRBJ1-2; cdr3_aa: ASSPDREGGYT
d_call: TRBD1; v_call: TRBV5-1; j_call: TRBJ2-7; cdr3_aa: ASSLAGTGGAHEQY
d_call: TRBD1; v_call: TRBV7-9; j_call: TRBJ1-1; cdr3_aa: ASSSRTGSFEAF
d_call: TRBD1; v_call: TRBV2; j_call: TRBJ1-2; cdr3_aa: ASSGQGLYGYT
d_call: .; v_call: TRBV5-1; j_call: TRBJ2-5; cdr3_aa: ASSLNGIWETQY
d_call: .; v_call: TRBV18; j_call: TRBJ1-1; cdr3_aa: ASSPGVQATEAF
d_call: .; v_call: TRBV29-1; j_call: TRBJ1-1; cdr3_aa: SVEVLTEAF
d_call: TRBD2; v_call: TRBV27; j_call: TRBJ2-6; cdr3_aa: ASSLSPAGGRSGANVLT
d_call: .; v_call: TRBV18; j_call: TRBJ2-5; cdr3_aa: ASSPLVAETQY
d_call: .; v_call: TRBV7-9; j_call: TRBJ1-3; cdr3_aa: ASSSGQPGNTIY
d_call: .; v_call: TRBV14; j_call: TRBJ2-4; cdr3_aa: ASSQESWARAVLAKNIQY
d_call: .; v_call: TRBV6-1; j_call: TRBJ2-2; cdr3_aa: ASKGGKSWTGELF
d_call: .; v_call: TRBV20-1; j_call: TRBJ1-3; cdr3_aa: SARRQGPGNTIY
d_call: TRBD1; v_call: TRBV28; j_call: TRBJ1-2; cdr3_aa: AWGGQGTTNYGYT
d_call: .; v_call: TRBV5-6; j_call: TRBJ1-2; cdr3_aa: ASSLRNLEGYT
d_call: .; v_call: TRBV6-6; j_call: TRBJ1-1; cdr3_aa: ATVPRKNTEAF
d_call: .; v_call: TRBV18; j_call: TRBJ2-5; cdr3_aa: ASSPPGLRTQETQY
d_call: TRBD1; v_call: TRBV20-1; j_call: TRBJ2-5; cdr3_aa: SASRDRGDQETQY
d_call: TRBD1; v_call: TRBV19; j_call: TRBJ1-1; cdr3_aa: ASSIFRTGG
d_call: TRBD1; v_call: TRBV5-5; j_call: TRBJ2-7; cdr3_aa: ASSAPGQGAYEQY
d_call: .; v_call: TRBV28; j_call: TRBJ1-2; cdr3_aa: AIAGNGYT
d_call: .; v_call: TRBV19; j_call: TRBJ1-5; cdr3_aa: ASSIRIEQPQH
d_call: .; v_call: TRBV6-6; j_call: TRBJ1-3; cdr3_aa: ASSYTGSGNTIY
d_call: .; v_call: TRBV7-2; j_call: TRBJ2-6; cdr3_aa: ASSLVGGWLEVLT
d_call: TRBD1; v_call: TRBV2; j_call: TRBJ1-1; cdr3_aa: ASSLQGQGAMNTEAF
d_call: .; v_call: TRBV24-1; j_call: TRBJ1-1; cdr3_aa: ATSDRTAF
d_call: TRBD2; v_call: TRBV2; j_call: TRBJ2-4; cdr3_aa: ASSEWLADVAKNIQY
d_call: TRBD1; v_call: TRBV9; j_call: TRBJ1-5; cdr3_aa: ASSPGQGVIQPQH
d_call: TRBD2; v_call: TRBV11-2; j_call: TRBJ2-1; cdr3_aa: ASSKKPGASGNEQS
d_call: TRBD1; v_call: TRBV20-1; j_call: TRBJ2-3; cdr3_aa: SARRTGEGTDTQY
d_call: .; v_call: TRBV11-2; j_call: TRBJ2-7; cdr3_aa: ASSSVRGGRPSYEQY
d_call: .; v_call: TRBV19; j_call: TRBJ2-2; cdr3_aa: ASAVGSAGELF
d_call: TRBD2; v_call: TRBV10-3; j_call: TRBJ2-3; cdr3_aa: AISESRLAGVSDTQY
d_call: TRBD1; v_call: TRBV7-3; j_call: TRBJ2-1; cdr3_aa: ASREGTGSKNEQF
d_call: TRBD1; v_call: TRBV24-1; j_call: TRBJ2-7; cdr3_aa: ATSVGGQGHEQY
d_call: .; v_call: TRBV6-2/TRBV6-3; j_call: TRBJ2-7; cdr3_aa: ASGPGAISSSYEQY
d_call: .; v_call: TRBV19; j_call: TRBJ1-5; cdr3_aa: ASRGLGDYAISSQPQH
d_call: .; v_call: TRBV6-1; j_call: TRBJ2-7; cdr3_aa: ASSVNSGPSEQY
d_call: .; v_call: TRBV7-3; j_call: TRBJ2-1; cdr3_aa: ASSQDWRLAHKYNEQF
d_call: .; v_call: TRBV2; j_call: TRBJ1-5; cdr3_aa: ATDGEGQPQH